This TCR beta chain was recorded in a study of blood T cell repertoires in COVID-19. Turning to the study itself: T cells, B-cell-depleted T cells, or PBMCs supplied cDNA or gDNA.

Profiling relied on immunoSEQ multiplex PCR, and the TCRdb table lists in-frame clones only, not all of them. Altogether under 250,000 clones are present, around 84% being singletons, with the ten largest covering approximately 13%. The source is a human donor in a cohort sampled during active COVID-19. The sequencing input was peripheral blood.

CDR3 nucleotide sequence: TGTGCCAGCAGCTTAGGAAGGGACACGCGGAATAGCAATCAGCCCCAGCATTTT. Amino acids: CASSLGRDTRNSNQPQHF. This rearrangement joins TRBV13 to TRBJ1-5; perhaps TRBD1 as D (6 bases). Looked up from germline, CDR1 is PRHDT and CDR2 is FYEKMQ (reference sequence). With 0 bases removed from V and 0 bases from J, the gap between germline ends came to 15 bases. This CDR3 is 18 amino acids long.